This entry lists 2 T cell receptor beta chains sequenced from one sample in a study of blood T cell repertoires in COVID-19. Some clones are missing from TCRdb's copy, which holds only in-frame ones; the method was immunoSEQ multiplex PCR. Of about 250,000 clones in the sample, around 90% were seen once. Sequenced input: peripheral blood. The receptors were gathered from a woman in her twenties or thirties with acute or convalescent COVID-19.

The chain employs TRBV5-1 and TRBJ2-7; 13 nucleotides agree with TRBD2. Germline V CDR1 and CDR2: SGHRS, YFSETQ. This CDR3 contains 17 residues. Trimming cost V 3 bases and J 1 base; bases outside gene matches: 7. The CDR3 coding sequence is TGCGCCAGCAGCTGGACTAGCGGGAGCCAAGGTTCCTACGAGCAGTACTTC. This sequence encodes CASSWTSGSQGSYEQYF. The full variable domain, completed using reference TRBV5-1 and TRBJ2-7, is KAGVTQTPRYLIKTRGQQVTLSCSPISGHRSVSWYQQTPGQGLQFLFEYFSETQRNKGNFPGRFSGRQFSNSRSEMNVSTLELGDSALYLCASSWTSGSQGSYEQYFGPGTRLTVT.

The J gene is TRBJ2-3, the V gene TRBV27; D perhaps matches TRBD1 (5 bases). There are 14 residues in the CDR3. CDR1 is MNHEY, CDR2 SMNVEV, per germline (reference sequence). V was cut by 5 bases and J by 4 bases, with 13 bases left in between. Here the CDR3 reads CASSGSGWADTQYF. The CDR3 DNA reads TGTGCCAGCAGTGGATCAGGGTGGGCAGATACGCAGTATTTT.